This TCR beta chain is drawn from a study of blood T cells in healthy people across ages (dated by TCRdb to the mid-2010s). Background on the whole study: Template switching captured roughly one uniquely barcoded TCR beta cDNA molecule per two T cells in model experiments. For two donors (one aged 18 to 29 and one aged 80 or older), the study analyzed two additional independent replicas of 1 million unique cDNA reads from the same blood draw. To avoid experimental bias, donors of different ages were distributed randomly across sequencing lanes. The study measured age-related changes in TCR beta repertoire diversity using deep sequencing normalized with unique cDNA molecular identifiers. The donors were split into four age groups: young (average roughly 15 years), middle-aged (roughly 39), aged (62) and long-lived (under 90). Beyond this particular receptor, the publication reports: Estimates of total diversity from one million sequenced T cells were regarded as lower bounds and underestimates. Compared with the aged group, the long-lived group had more naive CD4+ T cells, fewer expanded clones and increased TCR diversity, suggesting age selection. Observed TCR beta diversity correlated strongly with the percentage of naive T cells measured by flow cytometry. As age increased, observed TCR beta diversity per million T cells dropped in a roughly linear way, and a significant reduction was already evident by age about 40. Because donor CMV infection status was unknown, age-related changes in expanded clonotypes were potentially confounded. Conclusive comparison of naive and antigen-experienced compartments was prevented by the profiling of bulk unsorted PBMCs.

Systemically healthy Caucasian individuals from Russia, approximately 39 in total and aged roughly 6 to 100 years, were included as donors. Each donor gave about 11 milliliters of peripheral blood, drawn into EDTA-treated Vacutainer tubes. Ficoll-Paque density-gradient centrifugation was used to isolate PBMCs, with at least 6.5 million per sample. Trizol reagent was used to extract total RNA from PBMCs, with at least 5 micrograms per sample. The percentages of naive CD45RAhigh/CD27high T cells were determined by flow cytometry on a PBMC aliquot from every donor. Between the V and J ends, shortened by 1 base and 0 bases respectively, the junction contains 7 bases. CDR1 and CDR2 (LGHNA, YNFKEQ) derive from the germline V gene. From its cysteine to its phenylalanine, the CDR3 spans 16 amino acids. Here the CDR3 DNA is all that survives: 48 bases in frame from base 1. Receptor amplification or capture employed 5' RACE. Reads for this sample came from an Illumina HiSeq 2500. A second 7 to 11 cycle PCR used a sample-barcoded 5' primer and a J-beta primer mix. A unique molecular identifier was introduced onto each TCR beta cDNA molecule by a template-switch 5' adaptor carrying 12 random nucleotides. Each sample yielded at least 2.5 million CDR3-containing paired-end reads. The Mint cDNA synthesis kit, primed by a TRBC-specific oligonucleotide, was used to synthesize first-strand cDNA from all RNA. After uracil-DNA glycosylase treatment, a first 18-cycle PCR used universal primers M1SS and BC2_uni_R on all cDNA. Concerning the study's data processing: Normalization of each sample was performed by random selection of 1 million high-quality reads, each carrying a distinct molecular identifier. Instead of being binned into consensus sequences, reads that shared molecular identifiers were thrown out. CDR3 identification, clonotype clustering and error correction used MiTCR with a Q25 quality threshold and the strictest error-elimination algorithm. A nonparametric unseen species model with Euler transformation was used to estimate a lower bound on total TCR beta diversity. TCRdb trimmed public reads at Q25 via fastp, called clones via MiXCR and kept in-frame beta chains. Rows are unified per CDR3 protein, each entry keeping the most common DNA and genes. The V and J calls come from TCRdb's annotation, not from the publication. Recorded for this sample are approximately 360,000 distinct CDR3 sequences; approximately 51% of them occurred a single time. In total, the top ten clones hold 51% of the sample.

As to this clonotype: Its binding antigen is unknown. The sample holds no much larger clone one base away, and base qualities are not on file.

Sequences were obtained from blood. The V and J segments used are TRBV4-2 and TRBJ2-6, with the D gene not confidently named. This TCR was recovered from a man aged 60 to 75 in good health. The CDR3 protein: CASSQAVGSGANVLTF. The nucleotide sequence is given as TGTGCCAGCAGCCAAGCCGTGGGCTCTGGGGCCAACGTCCTGACTTTC.